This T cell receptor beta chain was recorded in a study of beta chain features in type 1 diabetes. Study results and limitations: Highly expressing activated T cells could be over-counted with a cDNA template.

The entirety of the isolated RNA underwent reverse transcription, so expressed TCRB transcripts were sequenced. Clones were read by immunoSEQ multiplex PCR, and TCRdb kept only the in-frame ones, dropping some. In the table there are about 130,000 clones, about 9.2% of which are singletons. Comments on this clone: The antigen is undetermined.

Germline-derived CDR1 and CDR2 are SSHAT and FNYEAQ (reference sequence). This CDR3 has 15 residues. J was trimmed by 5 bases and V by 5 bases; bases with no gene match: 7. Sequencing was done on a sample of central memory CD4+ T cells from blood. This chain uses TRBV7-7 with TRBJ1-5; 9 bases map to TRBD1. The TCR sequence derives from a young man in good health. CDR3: CASSPDRGPHQPQHF. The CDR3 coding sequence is TGTGCCAGCAGCCCGGACAGGGGCCCCCATCAGCCCCAGCATTTT.